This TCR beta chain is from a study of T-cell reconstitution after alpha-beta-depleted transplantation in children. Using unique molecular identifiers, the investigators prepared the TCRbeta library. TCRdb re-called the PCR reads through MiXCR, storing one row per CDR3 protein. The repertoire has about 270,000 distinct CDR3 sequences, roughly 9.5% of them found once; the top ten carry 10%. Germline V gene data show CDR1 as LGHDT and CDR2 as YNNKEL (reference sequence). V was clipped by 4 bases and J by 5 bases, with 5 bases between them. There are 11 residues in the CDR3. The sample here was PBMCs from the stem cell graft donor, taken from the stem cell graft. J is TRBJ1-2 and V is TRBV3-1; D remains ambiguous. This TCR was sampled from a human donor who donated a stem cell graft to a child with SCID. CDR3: CASSRLYGYTF. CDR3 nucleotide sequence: TGTGCCAGCAGCCGACTTTATGGCTACACCTTC.